These 28 T cell receptor beta chains came from one sample sequenced in a study of blood T cell repertoires in COVID-19. The assay was immunoSEQ multiplex PCR, and TCRdb's table has in-frame clones only and misses some. This table has 65,000 to 90,000 clones, 82% appearing once. Sequenced material: peripheral blood. The receptors were gathered from a woman aged 55-70 years with acute or convalescent COVID-19.

This clone was recorded a few times. The chain couples TRBV5-1 to TRBJ2-3, with 7 bases that match TRBD2. This CDR3 has 15 amino acids. The junction had 12 bases not matched to a gene; V was cut back by 4 bases and J by 7 bases. Per germline, CDR1 SGHRS and CDR2 YFSETQ. CDR3 amino acids: CASSPRSGAGNTQYF. The CDR3 DNA reads TGCGCCAGCAGCCCCCGAAGCGGAGCGGGGAATACGCAGTATTTT.

The V gene is TRBV30, the J gene TRBJ1-2; D unclear. This CDR3 has 13 amino acids. Trimming removed 3 bases at V and 4 bases at J, with 12 bases between. Germline CDR1 and CDR2: GTSNPN and SVGIG (reference sequence). The CDR3 DNA follows: TGTGCCTGGAGCCCAACCGGGAGCTATGGCTACACCTTC. Its protein is CAWSPTGSYGYTF.

This sequence joins TRBV5-1 and TRBJ2-1; 7 positions agree with TRBD1. The CDR3 spans 16 residues. Germline V gene sequence: CDR1 SGHRS, CDR2 YFSETQ. V lost 0 bases and J lost 7; bases outside the gene matches: 10. The CDR3 coding sequence is TGCGCCAGCAGCTTGGCCCCGACAGGGTCTAGGAATGAGCAGTTCTTC. Amino acid sequence: CASSLAPTGSRNEQFF. Drawing the rest from reference TRBV5-1 and TRBJ2-1, the complete variable domain is KAGVTQTPRYLIKTRGQQVTLSCSPISGHRSVSWYQQTPGQGLQFLFEYFSETQRNKGNFPGRFSGRQFSNSRSEMNVSTLELGDSALYLCASSLAPTGSRNEQFFGPGTRLTVL.

This clone has more than one count but fewer than ten. Written as DNA, the CDR3 is TGTGCCAGCAGTTTCTATCCGAGCGAGCAGTACTTC. The encoded protein is CASSFYPSEQYF. The chain combines TRBV12-3 or TRBV12-4 with TRBJ2-7, with D unclear. The CDR3 has 12 residues. V dropped 3 bases and J dropped 6 bases, with 9 bases sitting between them.

This chain connects TRBV6-1 to TRBJ1-4, with D possibly TRBD1 on 5 matching bases. V lost 2 bases to trimming and J lost 8 bases, with 18 bases between them. This CDR3 has 16 amino acids. Germline CDR1 MNHNS, CDR2 SASEGT. In DNA form, the CDR3 reads TGTGCCAGCAGTGAAATCGGTTGGGGGGTGAAAGAAAAACTGTTTTTT. It is translated as CASSEIGWGVKEKLFF.

This clone has a single count. This chain joins TRBV6-2 or TRBV6-3 and TRBJ2-3, with 9 bases aligning to TRBD2. The CDR3 runs 15 residues. V lost 6 bases to trimming and J lost 8 bases; unmatched junction nucleotides: 12. Germline assignment: CDR1 MNHEY and CDR2 SVGEGT. The CDR3 sequence: CASSDLAGRVGTQYF. DNA for the CDR3: TGTGCCAGCAGCGACCTAGCGGGGCGGGTGGGTACGCAGTATTTT.

This clone was seen only a few times. This chain joins TRBV7-8 and TRBJ1-1; 10 nucleotides line up with TRBD1. CDR3 length equals 13 residues. V shed 5 bases and J 7 bases; nucleotides not matched to a gene: 4. Germline CDR1 and CDR2: SGHVS and FQNEAQ. The CDR3 protein is CASSPGQGIEAFF. The DNA of the CDR3 is TGTGCCAGCAGCCCGGGACAGGGGATTGAAGCTTTCTTT.

In this sample, this clone turned up a few times. The gene calls are TRBV27 and TRBJ2-2; 7 bases map to TRBD1. V dropped 6 bases and J dropped 6; count of bases not matched to a gene: 10. The CDR3 has 15 residues. Per the germline V gene, CDR1 is MNHEY and CDR2 is SMNVEV (reference sequence). CDR3 residues: CASRSQGMVAGELFF. CDR3 nucleotide sequence: TGTGCCAGCAGGTCACAGGGGATGGTGGCCGGGGAGCTGTTTTTT.

This sequence joins TRBV24-1 and TRBJ2-3; 10 bases map to TRBD2. The CDR3 runs to 17 residues. J gave up 6 bases and V 0 bases, and 8 bases lay outside the gene matches. Germline CDR1 reads KGHDR; CDR2 reads SFDVKD. The CDR3 DNA is TGTGCCACCAGTGATTTGCTCGCTAGCGGGGGTCCGGATACGCAGTATTTT. It yields the protein CATSDLLASGGPDTQYF.

The rearrangement joins TRBV7-9 to TRBJ1-5; D uncertain. Germline lookup yields CDR1 SEHNR and CDR2 FQNEAQ (reference sequence). V was shortened by 2 bases and J by 8 bases, with 7 bases between the two germline ends. There are 12 residues in the CDR3. In DNA form, the CDR3 reads TGTGCCAGCAGCTTATTATCGGAGCCCCAGCATTTT. It specifies CASSLLSEPQHF.

The chain couples TRBV19 to TRBJ1-3; D not certain. The V end lost 3 bases, the J end lost 0 bases, and 6 bases lay between the germline ends. The CDR3 extends over 14 amino acids. Germline CDR1 is LNHDA and CDR2 is SQIVND (reference sequence). The CDR3: CASSIQNSGNTIYF. CDR3 sequence (DNA): TGTGCCAGTAGTATTCAGAACTCTGGAAACACCATATATTTT.

This rearrangement joins TRBV2 to TRBJ1-5; D is perhaps TRBD1 (5 bases). The CDR3 has 13 amino acids. From germline, CDR1 is SNHLY and CDR2 FYNNEI. V shed 7 bases and J shed 0 bases, with 7 bases lying between them. CDR3 sequence (DNA): TGTGCCAGCAAGACAGATAGCAATCAGCCCCAGCATTTT. It encodes CASKTDSNQPQHF.

V gene TRBV9 combines with J gene TRBJ1-1; 10 bases match TRBD1. The germline V gene encodes CDR1 SGDLS and CDR2 YYNGEE. The V and J ends lost 0 bases and 6 bases, in that order; junction bases with no gene match: 5. This CDR3 is 15 amino acids long. The CDR3 spells CASSVGQGAVSEAFF. For the CDR3, the DNA is TGTGCCAGCAGCGTAGGACAGGGGGCCGTGTCTGAAGCTTTCTTT. The full variable domain, rest sourced from reference TRBV9 and TRBJ1-1, is DSGVTQTPKHLITATGQRVTLRCSPRSGDLSVYWYQQSLDQGLQFLIQYYNGEERAKGNILERFSAQQFPDLHSELNLSSLELGDSALYFCASSVGQGAVSEAFFGQGTRLTVV.

The chain joins TRBV10-1 to TRBJ2-1; tentatively, D is TRBD2 (6 bases). Germline loops: CDR1 WNHNN, CDR2 SYGVQD (reference sequence). The CDR3 is 14 residues long. Trimming took off 5 bases at V and 8 bases at J, with 16 bases between the two ends. CDR3 amino acids: CASSPGGPDDEQFF. DNA of the CDR3: TGCGCCAGCAGTCCCGGAGGGCCGGACGATGAGCAGTTCTTC.

This chain uses TRBV7-8 with TRBJ1-2, with D possibly being TRBD1 (6 bases). The germline V and J ends were trimmed by 5 bases and 8 bases, with 9 bases remaining between them. The CDR3 runs 11 residues. The germline V gene encodes CDR1 SGHVS and CDR2 FQNEAQ. CDR3 in DNA: TGTGCCAGCAGCCAAGGGGGAGGCTACACCTTC. Translation: CASSQGGGYTF.

V gene TRBV18 combines with J gene TRBJ1-1, with TRBD1 matching 9 bases. Germline-derived CDR1 and CDR2 are KGHSH and LQKENI. The CDR3 has 15 residues. V was pared by 3 bases and J by 2 bases, with 4 bases of the junction left unmatched. CDR3 in amino acids: CASSPPTGGNTEAFF. The DNA of the CDR3 is TGTGCCAGCTCACCGCCTACAGGGGGCAACACTGAAGCTTTCTTT.

The rearrangement links TRBV29-1 to TRBJ2-6, with D possibly being TRBD1 (6 bases). Between the trimmed V and J ends, which lost 5 bases and 0 bases, there was a span of 8 bases. Germline loops: CDR1 SQVTM, CDR2 ANQGSEA. The CDR3 has 14 amino acids. The CDR3: CSVQQGSGANVLTF. As DNA, the CDR3 is TGCAGCGTTCAACAGGGCTCTGGGGCCAACGTCCTGACTTTC.

This clone was counted a few times. The chain joins TRBV30 to TRBJ2-7; 9 bases fit TRBD2. Per germline, CDR1 GTSNPN and CDR2 SVGIG (reference sequence). The CDR3 has 14 residues. V was pared by 3 bases and J by 2 bases, with 5 bases of the junction left unmatched. CDR3 protein: CAWSPRGGAYEQYF. CDR3 sequence (DNA): TGTGCCTGGAGCCCCCGCGGGGGGGCCTACGAGCAGTACTTC.

The chain is built from TRBV29-1 and TRBJ2-1, with 9 bases identical to TRBD2. The CDR3 runs 16 residues. Trimming cost V 3 bases and J 5 bases; bases outside gene matches: 11. Germline values: CDR1 SQVTM, CDR2 ANQGSEA. The CDR3 DNA sequence: TGCAGCGTTGATTACGGGCGGGGGGGCTTCGACAATGAGCAGTTCTTC. Translating it yields CSVDYGRGGFDNEQFF.

The V and J genes are TRBV7-6 and TRBJ2-7; 11 nucleotides line up with TRBD2. Trimming at V came to 5 bases and at J to 11 bases, leaving 14 bases not matched to a gene. This CDR3 region has 15 residues. Germline V CDR1 and CDR2: SGHVS, FNYEAQ. The chain's CDR3 is CASSQTSGSPPGEYF. The CDR3 coding sequence is TGTGCCAGCAGCCAAACTAGCGGGAGTCCCCCCGGGGAGTACTTC.

A single count supports this clone. This chain connects TRBV30 to TRBJ1-1; TRBD1 is a possible D gene (5 bases). Trimming pared 5 bases from V and 0 bases from J, leaving 16 bases between. The CDR3 sequence is 15 residues long. Germline V CDR1 and CDR2: GTSNPN, SVGIG (reference sequence). CDR3 region: CAWGRSTGMNTEAFF. For the CDR3, the DNA is TGTGCCTGGGGACGATCTACAGGTATGAACACTGAAGCTTTCTTT.

The chain has TRBV20-1 and TRBJ1-6; D is unclear. Trimming took off 3 bases at V and 2 bases at J, with 11 bases between the two ends. From germline, CDR1 is DFQATT and CDR2 SNEGSKA (reference sequence). CDR3 length: 15 amino acids. CDR3 protein: CSASYLGAYNSPLHF. DNA for the CDR3: TGCAGTGCTAGTTATTTGGGCGCCTATAATTCACCCCTCCACTTT.

This clone has just a few counts. The chain is built from TRBV9 and TRBJ2-2, with 7 bases fitting TRBD1. The CDR3 is 18 amino acids. The junction had 11 bases not matched to a gene; V was cut back by 3 bases and J by 0 bases. CDR1 SGDLS and CDR2 YYNGEE come from the germline V gene. The CDR3: CASSARRGSNPNTGELFF. The CDR3 nucleotides read TGTGCCAGCAGCGCACGCAGGGGGTCGAACCCGAACACCGGGGAGCTGTTTTTT.

The chain uses TRBV5-4 and TRBJ2-2, with 9 positions matching TRBD2. The CDR3 runs to 18 residues. In germline, CDR1 is SGHNT, CDR2 YYREEE (reference sequence). Germline trimming cut 0 bases from V and 8 bases from J; bases unmatched to any gene: 14. The CDR3 sequence: CASSLARGASGILGELFF. DNA of the CDR3: TGTGCCAGCAGCTTGGCCCGGGGGGCTAGCGGGATCTTGGGGGAGCTGTTTTTT.

In nucleotides, the CDR3 is TGTGCCAGCAGGTCGACAGGGGGCGATGAAAAACTGTTTTTT. Translated: CASRSTGGDEKLFF. V and J are TRBV6-5 and TRBJ1-4; 10 bases are a match to TRBD1. There are 14 residues in the CDR3. The V segment lost 6 bases and the J segment 6 bases; nucleotides outside the gene matches: 4. Germline loops: CDR1 MNHEY, CDR2 SVGAGI.

The J gene is TRBJ2-1, the V gene TRBV9; 7 nucleotides match TRBD2. The CDR3 sequence is 14 residues long. The junction had 6 bases not matched to a gene; V was cut back by 2 bases and J by 7 bases. CDR1 and CDR2 (germline): SGDLS, YYNGEE. The DNA for the CDR3 is TGTGCCAGCAGCGTCAGGGACTATCCTAATGAGCAGTTCTTC. Protein product: CASSVRDYPNEQFF.

The V and J genes are TRBV29-1 and TRBJ1-1; maybe TRBD1 (6 bases). The V end was cut by 6 bases, the J end by 1 base, with 27 bases between. Germline CDR1 SQVTM, CDR2 ANQGSEA. The CDR3 is 18 amino acids. The CDR3 loop reads CSVLTGWGQVSSNTEAFF. As DNA, the CDR3 is TGCAGCGTCCTGACAGGTTGGGGCCAAGTCAGCTCGAACACTGAAGCTTTCTTT.

The genes are TRBV28 and TRBJ1-5; unclear D gene. V was clipped by 1 base and J by 2 bases, with 9 bases between them. Germline assignment: CDR1 MDHEN and CDR2 SYDVKM. This CDR3 comprises 15 residues. CDR3 region: CASSLSRWGNQPQHF. CDR3 bases: TGTGCCAGCAGTTTATCCAGGTGGGGCAATCAGCCCCAGCATTTT.